One T cell receptor beta chain is described in this entry. What it binds is not known. Repertoires were generated with immunoSEQ multiplex PCR, while TCRdb's copy carries only in-frame clones and drops some. Among tens of thousands of clones listed, less than 90% were seen once. This sample is drawn from a study of T cells in narcolepsy. Broader study findings: Autoreactive clonotypes reportedly recurred in blood of same and different patients, not controls. Comparing one patient's CSF and blood CD4+ clonotypes highlighted HCRT- and TRIB2-specific autoreactive clonotypes.

The V end lost 0 bases, the J end lost 7 bases, and 22 bases lay between the germline ends. Germline loops: CDR1 SGDLS, CDR2 YYNGEE. The CDR3 extends over 18 amino acids. Sequencing used CD45RA- memory CD4+ T cells from PBMCs. The chain uses TRBV9 and TRBJ2-2; D is possibly TRBD2 (5 bases). This receptor was identified in a human donor with narcolepsy. CDR3 residues: CASSVVSSSRGKGGELFF. In nucleotides, the CDR3 is TGTGCCAGCAGCGTAGTAAGTAGTAGCCGAGGGAAGGGCGGGGAGCTGTTTTTT.